This T cell receptor (beta chain) was retrieved from a study of post-analysis software for immune sequencing data. About the study: The cohort encompassed relapsing-remitting, secondary progressive and progressive-relapsing multiple sclerosis disease courses. Study results and limitations: Roughly five TRBV segments occurring more often in patients than controls included TRBV5-6, TRBV5-1 and TRBV20-1. In multiple sclerosis, normalized Chao1 diversity was significantly below that of controls.

The germline gives CDR1 DFQATT, CDR2 SNEGSKA (reference sequence). V dropped 3 bases and J dropped 3 bases, with 7 bases sitting between them. The CDR3 extends over 12 amino acids. Unique molecular identifiers were present in the TCR beta cDNA libraries. TCRdb used MiXCR to reprocess the PCR reads, holding one entry per CDR3 protein. The sample has 450,000 or so distinct CDR3 sequences, under 55% seen once. As to this clonotype: Its cognate antigen is unknown.

The source of this sequence is a girl between 5 and 17 years old with multiple sclerosis. The rearrangement uses TRBV20-1 and TRBJ2-3; no firm D call. The sample taken for sequencing was blood. CDR3 sequence: CSASPRTDTQYF. The CDR3 region has the DNA TGCAGTGCTAGTCCTCGGACAGATACGCAGTATTTT.